These T cell receptor beta chains were read from a single sample in a study of T cells in Graves' hyperthyroidism and ophthalmopathy. Using its own MiXCR run on the multiplex PCR reads, TCRdb lists one record per CDR3 protein. The data show 600,000 to 650,000 distinct CDR3 sequences, roughly 20% seen once. The sample consisted of blood. The receptor set was obtained from a man aged 25 to 40 with Graves' ophthalmopathy. CDR3s leave out the opening cysteine and the closing phenylalanine or tryptophan. The order of the fields is J gene, V gene, CDR3 protein.

j_call: TRBJ2-1; v_call: TRBV13; cdr3_aa: ASSLVSSGRENEQF
j_call: TRBJ2-3; v_call: TRBV9; cdr3_aa: ASSVDPLAGVSTDTQY
j_call: TRBJ1-5; v_call: TRBV6-1; cdr3_aa: ASTNAGGNQPQH
j_call: TRBJ2-1; v_call: TRBV7-9; cdr3_aa: ASSRHGTEKF
j_call: TRBJ1-2; v_call: TRBV7-9; cdr3_aa: ASPLETGAGGYT
j_call: TRBJ2-7; v_call: TRBV11-2; cdr3_aa: ASSLVASGYEQY
j_call: TRBJ1-1; v_call: TRBV2; cdr3_aa: ATKEGNTEAF
j_call: TRBJ1-2; v_call: TRBV2; cdr3_aa: ASSGNLGVDGYT
j_call: TRBJ2-7; v_call: TRBV6-5; cdr3_aa: ASSYTQGAYEQY
j_call: TRBJ2-7; v_call: TRBV3-1; cdr3_aa: ASSQDKDDYEQY
j_call: TRBJ2-2; v_call: TRBV3-1; cdr3_aa: ASSQERTGGTGELF
j_call: TRBJ2-5; v_call: TRBV29-1; cdr3_aa: SVVTLASWRGTQY
j_call: TRBJ1-5; v_call: TRBV20-1; cdr3_aa: SARGQGRGSNQPQH
j_call: TRBJ2-1; v_call: TRBV4-2; cdr3_aa: ASSQSSGGHEQF
j_call: TRBJ2-7; v_call: TRBV29-1; cdr3_aa: SVAGYSSYEQY
j_call: TRBJ2-2; v_call: TRBV28; cdr3_aa: ASSFPPPRLGMNTGELF
j_call: TRBJ2-1; v_call: TRBV3-1; cdr3_aa: ASSQEDLGARLDEQF
j_call: TRBJ1-5; v_call: TRBV12-3/TRBV12-4; cdr3_aa: ASSIFSNQPQH
j_call: TRBJ1-1; v_call: TRBV11-2; cdr3_aa: ASSLDQNKGADTEAF
j_call: TRBJ1-3; v_call: TRBV12-3/TRBV12-4; cdr3_aa: ASSLWGDGNTIY
j_call: TRBJ2-7; v_call: TRBV27; cdr3_aa: ASSPATVYYEQY
j_call: TRBJ2-5; v_call: TRBV6-5; cdr3_aa: ASSYHTGQGEETQY
j_call: TRBJ2-1; v_call: TRBV20-1; cdr3_aa: SAMDRGRSYNEQF
j_call: TRBJ2-4; v_call: TRBV28; cdr3_aa: ASSLRGTRGNIQY
j_call: TRBJ1-4; v_call: TRBV7-9; cdr3_aa: ASSTPLDEKLF
j_call: TRBJ2-3; v_call: TRBV7-9; cdr3_aa: ASSSPRLAGVDTQY
j_call: TRBJ2-5; v_call: TRBV20-1; cdr3_aa: SASLDRGPQETQY